This is a list of T cell receptor beta chains from one sample in a study of post-analysis software for immune sequencing data. TCRdb reanalysed the PCR reads using MiXCR and keeps one entry per CDR3 protein. The top ten clones hold approximately 4.3% of a sample with about 810,000 distinct CDR3 sequences, approximately 53% of them seen once. The sample taken for sequencing was blood. These receptors were collected from a girl under 18 with multiple sclerosis. Both conserved end residues are part of each CDR3. The D gene is left open where the match is weak. Clone size, where shown, is once, few, many, or a class for clones that have expanded.

clone size	V gene	J gene	CDR3 length	D gene	CDR3 protein	CDR3 DNA
few	TRBV27	TRBJ2-1	14	TRBD2	CASNAAGGQRSRFF	TGTGCCAGCAACGCCGCGGGGGGCCAGAGGAGCAGGTTCTTC
NA	TRBV7-6	TRBJ2-1	12	NA	CASSLWYNEQFF	TGTGCCAGCAGCCTCTGGTACAATGAGCAGTTCTTC
NA	TRBV20-1	TRBJ2-7	16	TRBD1	CSARYPGDRAGYEQYF	TGCAGTGCTAGATATCCCGGGGACAGGGCTGGCTACGAGCAGTACTTC
few	TRBV20-1	TRBJ2-7	12	NA	CSASLLSYEQYF	TGCAGTGCTTCGTTACTTTCCTACGAGCAGTACTTC
NA	TRBV15	TRBJ2-7	15	TRBD2	CATSREGTAGDEQYF	TGTGCCACCAGCAGGGAAGGGACTGCGGGGGACGAGCAGTACTTC
NA	TRBV7-9	TRBJ2-7	15	NA	CAGSHGTLISYEQYF	TGTGCCGGCAGCCACGGGACGTTGATCTCCTACGAGCAGTACTTC
NA	TRBV25-1	TRBJ2-1	14	NA	CASSEYGPRGEQFF	TGTGCCAGCAGTGAATACGGACCTCGCGGTGAGCAGTTCTTC
NA	TRBV7-2	TRBJ2-3	13	NA	CASSLATLATQYF	TGTGCCAGCAGCTTAGCTACGTTAGCTACGCAGTATTTT
NA	TRBV7-9	TRBJ1-2	15	TRBD1	CASSLSEGARYGYTF	TGTGCCAGCAGCTTATCTGAGGGGGCGCGGTATGGCTACACCTTC
once	TRBV27	TRBJ2-3	13	NA	CASSPTTMDTQYF	TGTGCCAGCAGTCCGACCACAATGGATACGCAGTATTTT
NA	TRBV29-1	TRBJ2-7	13	NA	CSVEDSDSDEQYF	TGCAGCGTTGAAGACTCTGACTCGGACGAGCAGTACTTC
few	TRBV3-1	TRBJ2-1	16	TRBD2	CASSQHRGLAGVEQFF	TGTGCCAGCAGTCAACACCGGGGACTAGCGGGAGTGGAGCAGTTCTTC
NA	TRBV6-1	TRBJ2-7	13	NA	CASSDRAYYEQYF	TGTGCCAGCAGTGACAGGGCTTACTACGAGCAGTACTTC